One T cell receptor beta chain is described in this entry. The target antigen is unknown. This PCR relied on a set of 60 Vbeta primers and 13 Jbeta primers. The assay was immunoSEQ multiplex PCR, and TCRdb's table has in-frame clones only and misses some. The top ten clones hold 1.1% of a sample with fewer than 250,000 clones, 65% to 80% of them seen once. The data stem from a study of cytomegalovirus exposure and HLA in healthy donors. The study's findings and limits: A later analysis linked a missense DCLRE1C variant to TCR beta V- and J-gene trimming.

The sample consisted of PBMCs. This TCR came from a woman aged 35 to 49 in good health and CMV-seronegative.

The CDR3: CASSQGLATTDTQYF. The DNA for the CDR3 is TGTGCCAGCAGCCAGGGACTAGCGACCACAGATACGCAGTATTTT. V usage is TRBV5-8 and J usage is TRBJ2-3; the match to TRBD2 covers 10 bases. This CDR3 spans 15 amino acids. With 4 bases clipped from V and 2 bases from J, the junction kept 4 bases outside the gene matches. The V gene's germline CDR1 is SGHTS and CDR2 YDEGEE.